This T cell receptor (beta chain) was recovered during a study of blood T cell repertoires in COVID-19. As for the study in general: PBMCs, B-cell-depleted T cells, or T cells provided the cDNA or gDNA that made up the material.

In the original workflow: Nucleated cell counts were estimated from reference gene primer amplification. Data came from immunoSEQ multiplex PCR; TCRdb stores just in-frame clones and leaves some out. The DNA was the basis for D and trimming; V, J and clone size are from that table. The table has tens of thousands of clones, approximately 85% seen once. Germline lookup yields CDR1 MNHEY and CDR2 SVGAGI. V was shortened by 6 bases and J by 4 bases, with 19 bases between the two germline ends. The CDR3 sequence is 15 residues long. What was sequenced was peripheral blood. V and J are TRBV6-5 and TRBJ2-7, with D tentatively TRBD2 (8 bases). This TCR derives from a human donor with acute or convalescent COVID-19. The donor label of this sample is uncertain. CDR3 region: CASSREGARGYEQYF. CDR3 coding DNA: TGTGCCAGCAGCCGGGAGGGGGCCCGGGGTTACGAGCAGTACTTC.